One and the same sample provided the 17 T cell receptor beta chains below, sequenced in a study of shared clonotypes between healthy human individuals (dated by TCRdb to the early 2020s). Receptors were amplified or captured by the immunoSEQ multiplex PCR assay. TCRdb re-hosts the immuneACCESS table, in-frame sequences only. Its copies lack some clones; in the studies checked, an unresolved V gene accounts for under half of them, and the cause for the rest is not known. A total of more than 400,000 clones appear in this sample, around 73% of them only once. The ten top clones hold about 12% of the sample. The sequenced material came from PBMCs. The receptors were sampled from a woman in her thirties or forties in good health. Some clones in this sample may be carry-over from other donors' samples.

A few counts support this clone. The genes are TRBV28 and TRBJ1-4; 8 nucleotides agree with TRBD1. J gave up 1 base and V 4 bases, and 5 bases lay outside the gene matches. The CDR3 runs 16 residues. CDR1 and CDR2 (germline): MDHEN, SYDVKM. DNA of the CDR3: TGTGCCAGCAGTTCCCCCAGGGGGCTAACTAATGAAAAACTGTTTTTT. Protein: CASSSPRGLTNEKLFF.

V usage is TRBV5-1 and J usage is TRBJ2-7; 15 nucleotides agree with TRBD2. Trimming cost V 3 bases and J 6 bases; bases outside gene matches: 7. The CDR3 sequence is 16 residues long. Germline CDR1 and CDR2: SGHRS and YFSETQ. CDR3 in DNA: TGCGCCAGCAGCTCCCGGTGGACTAGCGGGAGGGTCGAGCAGTACTTC. Residues: CASSSRWTSGRVEQYF.

About this clone: This CDR3 fails to terminate in the conserved phenylalanine or tryptophan, so it likely reflects a read error. V usage is TRBV7-9 and J usage is TRBJ1-2; D gene uncertain. Trimming left V 3 bases short and J 5 bases short, with 7 bases between. This CDR3 is 12 amino acids long. Germline V gives CDR1 SEHNR, CDR2 FQNEAQ (reference sequence). CDR3 sequence reads: CASSFGDYGYTY. CDR3 nucleotide sequence: TGTGCCAGCAGCTTTGGGGATTATGGCTACACCTAC.

The gene calls are TRBV5-6 and TRBJ1-1, with 12 nucleotides matching TRBD1. V was clipped by 4 bases and J by 11 bases; unmatched bases: 12. Germline V gene data show CDR1 as SGHDT and CDR2 as YYEEEE. The CDR3 has 15 amino acids. The CDR3: CASSPGTGGAFLAFF. The CDR3 DNA reads as TGTGCCAGCAGCCCGGGGACAGGGGGCGCGTTCCTGGCTTTCTTT.

V gene TRBV18 combines with J gene TRBJ2-6, with D unclear. Germline assignment: CDR1 KGHSH and CDR2 LQKENI. The CDR3 extends over 16 amino acids. V lost 3 bases and J 0 bases, leaving 9 bases between the germline ends. CDR3 sequence (DNA): TGTGCCAGCTCACCGCCCGGGCCCTCTGGGGCCAACGTCCTGACTTTC. This encodes CASSPPGPSGANVLTF.

J is TRBJ1-1 and V is TRBV5-6; weak D call: TRBD1 (5 bases). The germline V gene has CDR1 SGHDT and CDR2 YYEEEE. Trimming removed 3 bases from V and 1 base from J, with 10 bases in between. There are 14 residues in the CDR3. In nucleotides, the CDR3 is TGTGCCAGCAGCTGGGGACTCGCGAACACTGAAGCTTTCTTT. It is translated as CASSWGLANTEAFF.

There are a few counts of this clone. The rearrangement joins TRBV11-2 to TRBJ2-3; 12 bases map to TRBD2. Germline V gives CDR1 SGHAT, CDR2 FQNNGV. V was pared by 5 bases and J by 2 bases, with 5 bases of the junction left unmatched. This CDR3 is built from 16 residues. CDR3 DNA sequence: TGTGCCAGCAGCGCGTGGACTAGCGGGGCCACAGATACGCAGTATTTT. Protein: CASSAWTSGATDTQYF.

This rearrangement joins TRBV27 to TRBJ2-7; D may be TRBD1 (5 bases). Germline CDR1 MNHEY, CDR2 SMNVEV (reference sequence). V lost 2 bases to trimming and J lost 3 bases, with 8 bases between them. The CDR3 loop spans 13 amino acids. The CDR3 loop is CASSLGRDYEQYF. The CDR3 DNA sequence: TGTGCCAGCAGTTTAGGCAGGGACTACGAGCAGTACTTC.

The chain links TRBV2 to TRBJ1-2; D not certain. The CDR3 has 14 residues. Per germline, CDR1 SNHLY and CDR2 FYNNEI. V lost 6 bases to trimming and J lost 7 bases, with 18 bases between them. DNA for the CDR3: TGTGCCAGCAGCCCAGGACGGACCGATACTGGCTACACCTTC. This translates into CASSPGRTDTGYTF.

The chain couples TRBV6-1 to TRBJ2-2, with D possibly matching TRBD2 (6 bases). Trimming took 4 bases from V and 2 from J, leaving 11 bases between them. The CDR3 is 15 residues long. Germline-derived CDR1 and CDR2 are MNHNS and SASEGT. The CDR3 here is CASSGLAFNTGELFF. In nucleotides, the CDR3 is TGTGCCAGCAGTGGGCTAGCGTTTAACACCGGGGAGCTGTTTTTT.

V usage is TRBV28 and J usage is TRBJ2-7, with 7 bases that match TRBD2. The V gene end was trimmed by 3 bases and the J gene end by 7 bases; junction bases not matched to a gene: 15. The CDR3 has 16 amino acids. The germline gives CDR1 MDHEN, CDR2 SYDVKM. CDR3 in DNA: TGTGCCAGCAGTTTGGGCATTGTGGGAGGGCCGGGGGAGCAGTACTTC. Residues: CASSLGIVGGPGEQYF.

This chain joins TRBV9 and TRBJ2-5; no clear D. Trimming removed 0 bases from V and 2 bases from J, with 11 bases in between. The germline V gene has CDR1 SGDLS and CDR2 YYNGEE. The CDR3 is made up of 15 amino acids. CDR3 protein: CASSVAAVLQETQYF. The CDR3 nucleotides read TGTGCCAGCAGCGTAGCGGCGGTGTTACAAGAGACCCAGTACTTC.

V and J are TRBV28 and TRBJ2-3; unclear D gene. Trimming shortened V by 5 bases and J by 0 bases, and 9 bases separated the two germline ends. CDR1 is MDHEN and CDR2 is SYDVKM in the germline V gene. The CDR3 has 14 amino acids. This CDR3 is CASSPTRSTDTQYF. The CDR3, as DNA: TGTGCCAGCAGTCCCACCCGAAGCACAGATACGCAGTATTTT.

A remark on this clone: The final CDR3 position lacks the conserved phenylalanine or tryptophan, pointing to a likely read error. Because the CDR3's place on the DNA is in doubt, the DNA is left out and the CDR3 is given as listed by TCRdb. The V and J genes are TRBV6-1 and TRBJ2-7. Both ends counted, the CDR3 spans 12 residues. CDR1 MNHNS and CDR2 SASEGT come from the germline V gene. This chain's CDR3 is CASSESGTALRY.

CDR3: CASRRAKVETQYF. The CDR3 coding sequence is TGCGCTTCTAGGCGTGCAAAGGTAGAGACCCAGTACTTC. The chain couples TRBV10-2 to TRBJ2-5, with no clear D. CDR1 and CDR2 from the germline V gene are WSHSY and SAAADI. The CDR3 sequence is 13 residues long.

This clone has only a few counts. V gene TRBV11-2 combines with J gene TRBJ1-5, with D maybe TRBD1 (5 bases). The germline gives CDR1 SGHAT, CDR2 FQNNGV. The CDR3 has 15 amino acids. The V and J ends lost 2 bases and 6 bases respectively, with 14 bases between them. Here the CDR3 reads CASSLNPGLSQPQHF. CDR3 nucleotide sequence: TGTGCCAGCAGCTTAAATCCAGGGTTAAGTCAGCCCCAGCATTTT.

The chain links TRBV5-1 to TRBJ2-3; no definite D call. The V and J ends lost 0 bases and 2 bases respectively, with 13 bases between them. The V gene's germline CDR1 is SGHRS and CDR2 YFSETQ. The CDR3 loop spans 16 amino acids. CDR3 sequence: CASSLGLYTLTDTQYF. DNA for the CDR3: TGCGCCAGCAGCTTGGGACTTTACACCCTCACAGATACGCAGTATTTT. The whole variable domain, filled in from reference TRBV5-1 and TRBJ2-3, reads KAGVTQTPRYLIKTRGQQVTLSCSPISGHRSVSWYQQTPGQGLQFLFEYFSETQRNKGNFPGRFSGRQFSNSRSEMNVSTLELGDSALYLCASSLGLYTLTDTQYFGPGTRLTVL.